This TCR beta chain was identified in a study of blood T cell repertoires in COVID-19. Study summary: Both acute and convalescent COVID-19 samples were obtained from the United States, Italy and Spain.

In the study's own analysis: Counts of nucleated cells, estimated from reference gene primer amplification, were obtained. TCRdb's copy holds only in-frame clones and misses some; the assay was immunoSEQ multiplex PCR. For V, J and clone size, that table is used; D and trimming come from the DNA. Here the sample spans roughly 50,000 clones, 75% to 90% being singletons. This clone was observed a few times. The source is an older woman with acute or convalescent COVID-19. The specimen sequenced was peripheral blood.

CDR3 in amino acids: CASSEATGEPVGYTF. In DNA, the CDR3 is TGTGCCAGCAGTGAAGCTACCGGGGAACCCGTTGGCTACACCTTC. The V gene is TRBV6-1, the J gene TRBJ1-2; D remains unclear. The V gene lost 0 bases and the J gene lost 7 bases, with 15 bases spanning the gap. This CDR3 is 15 amino acids long. CDR1 MNHNS and CDR2 SASEGT come from the germline V gene.